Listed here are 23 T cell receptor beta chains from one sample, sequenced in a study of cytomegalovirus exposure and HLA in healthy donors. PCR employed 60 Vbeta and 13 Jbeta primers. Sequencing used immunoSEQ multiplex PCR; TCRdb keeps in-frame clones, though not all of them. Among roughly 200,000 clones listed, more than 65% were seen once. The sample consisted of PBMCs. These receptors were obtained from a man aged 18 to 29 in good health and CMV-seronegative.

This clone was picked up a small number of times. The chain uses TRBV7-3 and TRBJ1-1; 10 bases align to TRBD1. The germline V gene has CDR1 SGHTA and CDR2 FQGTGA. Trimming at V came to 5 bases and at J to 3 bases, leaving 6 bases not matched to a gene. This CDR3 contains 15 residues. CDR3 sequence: CASSLTGGGYTEAFF. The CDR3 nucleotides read TGTGCCAGCAGCCTGACAGGGGGCGGGTACACTGAAGCTTTCTTT. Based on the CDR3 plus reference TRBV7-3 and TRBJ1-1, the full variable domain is GAGVSQTPSNKVTEKGKYVELRCDPISGHTALYWYRQSLGQGPEFLIYFQGTGAADDSGLPNDRFFAVRPEGSVSTLKIQRTERGDSAVYLCASSLTGGGYTEAFFGQGTRLTVV.

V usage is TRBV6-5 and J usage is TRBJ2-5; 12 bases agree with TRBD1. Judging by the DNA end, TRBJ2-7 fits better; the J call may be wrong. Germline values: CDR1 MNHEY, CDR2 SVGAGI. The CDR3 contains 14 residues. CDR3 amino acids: CASRPGQGAHEQYF. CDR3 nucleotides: TGTGCCAGCAGGCCGGGACAGGGGGCCCACGAGCAGTACTTC.

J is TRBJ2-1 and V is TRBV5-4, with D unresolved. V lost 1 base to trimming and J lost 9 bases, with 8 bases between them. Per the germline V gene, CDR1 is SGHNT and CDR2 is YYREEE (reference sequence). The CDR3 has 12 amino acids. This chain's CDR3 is CASSLSAVEQFF. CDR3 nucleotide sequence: TGTGCCAGCAGCTTGTCGGCGGTTGAGCAGTTCTTC.

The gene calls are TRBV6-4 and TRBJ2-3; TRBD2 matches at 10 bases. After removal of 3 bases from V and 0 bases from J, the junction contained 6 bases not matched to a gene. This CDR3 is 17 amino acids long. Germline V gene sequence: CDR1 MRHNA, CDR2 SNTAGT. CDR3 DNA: TGTGCCAGCAGTGAGACCCCGACTAGCGGGAGCACAGATACGCAGTATTTT. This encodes CASSETPTSGSTDTQYF.

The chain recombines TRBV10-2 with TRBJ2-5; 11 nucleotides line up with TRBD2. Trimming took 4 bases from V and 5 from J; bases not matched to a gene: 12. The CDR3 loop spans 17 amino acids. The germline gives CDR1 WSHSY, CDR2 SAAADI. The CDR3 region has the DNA TGCGCCAGCAGTGCCAATTTAGCGGGAGGGCCCTGGGAGACCCAGTACTTC. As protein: CASSANLAGGPWETQYF.

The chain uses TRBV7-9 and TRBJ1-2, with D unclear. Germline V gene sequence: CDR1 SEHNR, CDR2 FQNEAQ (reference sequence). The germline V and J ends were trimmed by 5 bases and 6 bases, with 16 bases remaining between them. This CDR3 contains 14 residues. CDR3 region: CASSLQGIANGYTF. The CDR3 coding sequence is TGTGCCAGCAGCCTGCAAGGCATAGCGAATGGCTACACCTTC.

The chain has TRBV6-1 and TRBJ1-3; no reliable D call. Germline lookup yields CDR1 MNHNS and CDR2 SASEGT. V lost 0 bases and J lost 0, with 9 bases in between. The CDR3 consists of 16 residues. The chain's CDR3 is CASSEAPGNSGNTIYF. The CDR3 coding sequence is TGTGCCAGCAGTGAAGCCCCAGGAAACTCTGGAAACACCATATATTTT.

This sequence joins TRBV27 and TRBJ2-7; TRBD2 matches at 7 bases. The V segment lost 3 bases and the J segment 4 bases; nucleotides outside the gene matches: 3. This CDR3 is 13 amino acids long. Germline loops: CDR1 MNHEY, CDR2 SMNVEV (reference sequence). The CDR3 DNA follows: TGTGCCAGCAGTTTGGGGGGGTATTACGAGCAGTACTTC. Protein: CASSLGGYYEQYF.

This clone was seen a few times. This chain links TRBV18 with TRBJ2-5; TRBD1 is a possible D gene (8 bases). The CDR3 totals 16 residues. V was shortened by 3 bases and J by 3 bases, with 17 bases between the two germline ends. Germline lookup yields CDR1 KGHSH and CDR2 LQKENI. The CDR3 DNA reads TGTGCCAGCTCACCTAAAGGGGGGGACAGGAAAGAGACCCAGTACTTC. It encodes CASSPKGGDRKETQYF.

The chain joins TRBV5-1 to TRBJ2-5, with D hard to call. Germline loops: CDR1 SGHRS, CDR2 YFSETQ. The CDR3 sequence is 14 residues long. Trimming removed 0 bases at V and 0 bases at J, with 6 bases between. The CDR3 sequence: CASSLGFYQETQYF. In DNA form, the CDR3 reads TGCGCCAGCAGCTTGGGTTTCTACCAAGAGACCCAGTACTTC.

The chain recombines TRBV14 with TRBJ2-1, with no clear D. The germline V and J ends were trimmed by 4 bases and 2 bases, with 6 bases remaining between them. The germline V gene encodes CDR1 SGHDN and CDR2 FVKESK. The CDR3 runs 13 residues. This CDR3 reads CASSRDTYNEQFF. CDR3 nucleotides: TGTGCCAGCAGCCGCGACACCTACAATGAGCAGTTCTTC.

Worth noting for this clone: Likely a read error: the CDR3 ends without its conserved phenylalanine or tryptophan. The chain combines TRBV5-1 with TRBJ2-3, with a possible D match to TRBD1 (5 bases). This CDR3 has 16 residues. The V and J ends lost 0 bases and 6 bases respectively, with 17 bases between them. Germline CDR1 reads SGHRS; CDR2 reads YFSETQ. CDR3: CASSLEGRAPSDTQYL. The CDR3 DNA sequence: TGCGCCAGCAGCTTGGAGGGCAGGGCGCCGTCGGATACGCAGTATCTT.

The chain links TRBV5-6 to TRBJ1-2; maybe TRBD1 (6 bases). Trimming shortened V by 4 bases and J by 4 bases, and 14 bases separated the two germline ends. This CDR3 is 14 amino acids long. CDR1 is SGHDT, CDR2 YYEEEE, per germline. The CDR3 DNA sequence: TGTGCCAGCAGCCTCAGGGGTATGGGCTATGGCTACACCTTC. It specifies CASSLRGMGYGYTF.

The DNA for the CDR3 is TGTGCCATCAGTTCGGGACAGAACTATGGCTACACCTTC. Its translation is CAISSGQNYGYTF. The rearrangement joins TRBV10-3 to TRBJ1-2; 7 bases are shared with TRBD1. This CDR3 has 13 amino acids. The V gene end was trimmed by 5 bases and the J gene end by 2 bases; junction bases not matched to a gene: 2. Germline-derived CDR1 and CDR2 are ENHRY and SYGVKD.

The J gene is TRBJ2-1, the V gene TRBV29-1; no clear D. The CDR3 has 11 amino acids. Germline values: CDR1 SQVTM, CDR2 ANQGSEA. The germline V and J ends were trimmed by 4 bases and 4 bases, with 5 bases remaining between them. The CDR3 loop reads CSVVSYNEQFF. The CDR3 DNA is TGCAGCGTTGTGAGTTACAATGAGCAGTTCTTC.

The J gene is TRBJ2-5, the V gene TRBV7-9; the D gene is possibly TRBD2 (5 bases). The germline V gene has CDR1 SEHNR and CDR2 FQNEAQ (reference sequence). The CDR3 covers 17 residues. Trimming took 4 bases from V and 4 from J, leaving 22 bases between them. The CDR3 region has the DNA TGTGCCAGCAGCTCATCAGGCCCCGCAATTGGAGGAGAGACCCAGTACTTC. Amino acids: CASSSSGPAIGGETQYF.

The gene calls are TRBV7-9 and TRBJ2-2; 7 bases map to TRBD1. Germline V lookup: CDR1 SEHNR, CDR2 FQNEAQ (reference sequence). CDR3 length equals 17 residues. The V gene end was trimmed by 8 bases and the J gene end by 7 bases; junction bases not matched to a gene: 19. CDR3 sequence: CASEPTDVGTDIGELFF. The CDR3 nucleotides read TGTGCCAGCGAACCCACGGATGTCGGGACAGACATCGGGGAGCTGTTTTTT.

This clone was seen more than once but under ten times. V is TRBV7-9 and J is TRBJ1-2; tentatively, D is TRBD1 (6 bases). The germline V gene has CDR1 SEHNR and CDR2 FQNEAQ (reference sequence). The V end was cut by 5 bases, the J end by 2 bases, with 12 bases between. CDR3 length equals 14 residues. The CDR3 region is CASSLSQGNYGYTF. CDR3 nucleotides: TGTGCCAGCAGCCTAAGTCAGGGGAACTATGGCTACACCTTC. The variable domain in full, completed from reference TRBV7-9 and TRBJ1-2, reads DTGVSQNPRHKITKRGQNVTFRCDPISEHNRLYWYRQTLGQGPEFLTYFQNEAQLEKSRLLSDRFSAERPKGSFSTLEIQRTEQGDSAMYLCASSLSQGNYGYTFGSGTRLTVV.

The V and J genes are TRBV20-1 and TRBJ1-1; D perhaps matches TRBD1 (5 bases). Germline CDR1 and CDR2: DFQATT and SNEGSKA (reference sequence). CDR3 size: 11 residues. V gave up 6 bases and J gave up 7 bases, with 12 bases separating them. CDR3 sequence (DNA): TGCAGTGCCCTACCGGGGGTTGAAGCTTTCTTT. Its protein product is CSALPGVEAFF.

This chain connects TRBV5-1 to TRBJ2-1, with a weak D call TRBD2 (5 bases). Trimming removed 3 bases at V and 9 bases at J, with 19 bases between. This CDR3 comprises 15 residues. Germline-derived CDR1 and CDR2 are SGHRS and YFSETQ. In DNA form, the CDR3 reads TGCGCCAGCAGCTCCTCCGGGCCGGAGGCCGGTGAGCAGTTCTTC. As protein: CASSSSGPEAGEQFF.

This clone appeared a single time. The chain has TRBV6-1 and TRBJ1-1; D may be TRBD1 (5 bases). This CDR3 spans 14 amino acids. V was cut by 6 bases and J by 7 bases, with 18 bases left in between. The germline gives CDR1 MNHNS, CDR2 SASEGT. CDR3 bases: TGTGCCAGCAGGGGCCCAGGGATTTCCTTTGAAGCTTTCTTT. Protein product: CASRGPGISFEAFF.

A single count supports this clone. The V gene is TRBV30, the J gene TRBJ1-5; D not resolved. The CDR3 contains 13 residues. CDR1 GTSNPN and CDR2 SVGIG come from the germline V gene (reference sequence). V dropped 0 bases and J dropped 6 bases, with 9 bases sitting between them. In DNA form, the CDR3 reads TGTGCCTGGAGTGTAACGGAGGGTCAGCCCCAGCATTTT. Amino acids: CAWSVTEGQPQHF.

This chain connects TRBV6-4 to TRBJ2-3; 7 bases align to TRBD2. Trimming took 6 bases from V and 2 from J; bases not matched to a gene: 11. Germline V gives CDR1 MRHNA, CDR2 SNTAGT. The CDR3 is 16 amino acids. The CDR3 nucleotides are TGTGCCAGCAGCGAAGGGGCGGGAGACTCCACAGATACGCAGTATTTT. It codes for CASSEGAGDSTDTQYF.